This entry lists 24 T cell receptor beta chains sequenced from one sample in a study of early T cells in non-severe SARS-CoV-2 infection (dated by TCRdb to about 2021). Library construction relied on 5' RACE. For sequencing, a NextSeq 500 was employed. The public reads were run again by TCRdb, first through fastp at Q25 and then through MiXCR, and only productive beta chains were kept. Rows merge per CDR3 protein into single entries with the most common DNA and genes. The sample yields tens of thousands of distinct CDR3 sequences; 14% were counted once. 3.9% of the sample comes from the top ten. Sequencing used whole blood, obtained at baseline. The receptor source for this set is an adult who was a healthcare worker with PCR-confirmed SARS-CoV-2 infection or an uninfected control (not recorded which).

The V call is TRBV18, the J call TRBJ2-3; D is undetermined. Germline loops: CDR1 KGHSH, CDR2 LQKENI. The CDR3 runs 11 residues. V was pared by 5 bases and J by 2 bases, with 2 bases between. In DNA form, the CDR3 reads TGTGCCAGCTCAGACACAGATACGCAGTATTTT. As protein: CASSDTDTQYF. The full variable domain, with the rest looked up from reference TRBV18 and TRBJ2-3, is NAGVMQNPRHLVRRRGQEARLRCSPMKGHSHVYWYRQLPEEGLKFMVYLQKENIIDESGMPKERFSAEFPKEGPSILRIQQVVRGDSAAYFCASSDTDTQYFGPGTRLTVL.

The rearrangement links TRBV20-1 to TRBJ2-7, with TRBD1 matching 9 bases. V gave up 5 bases and J gave up 3 bases; unmatched junction bases: 8. Germline assignment: CDR1 DFQATT and CDR2 SNEGSKA (reference sequence). There are 14 residues in the CDR3. The CDR3 bases are TGCAGTGCTCTTCCGGACAGGGGAGTCTACGAGCAGTACTTC. Translated: CSALPDRGVYEQYF.

The V and J genes are TRBV7-2 and TRBJ2-7; TRBD2 aligns across 9 bases. This CDR3 has 16 amino acids. The trim removed 5 bases at V and 7 bases at J, leaving 15 bases unmatched. Germline CDR1 SGHTA, CDR2 FQGNSA. The CDR3 here is CASSPARGGRAREQYF. Here the CDR3 DNA reads TGTGCCAGCAGCCCTGCCCGGGGCGGGAGGGCGAGAGAGCAGTACTTC.

This clonotype occurred a few times. The CDR3 sequence is CSVKGGGESSYNSPLHF. The DNA of the CDR3 is TGCAGCGTGAAAGGAGGGGGTGAGAGCTCCTATAATTCACCCCTCCACTTT. The chain is built from TRBV29-1 and TRBJ1-6, with D maybe TRBD1 (6 bases). V lost 6 bases and J 0 bases, leaving 18 bases between the germline ends. Germline CDR1 reads SQVTM; CDR2 reads ANQGSEA. The CDR3 consists of 17 residues.

This clonotype was seen ten or more times. The J gene is TRBJ1-4, the V gene TRBV18; TRBD1 is a possible D gene (6 bases). The germline V gene has CDR1 KGHSH and CDR2 LQKENI. This CDR3 comprises 17 residues. V was cut by 1 base and J by 0 bases, with 12 bases left in between. The CDR3 sequence is CASSPQGRGSTNEKLFF. As DNA, the CDR3 is TGTGCCAGCTCACCACAAGGCAGGGGTTCAACTAATGAAAAACTGTTTTTT. The entire variable domain, with the rest obtained from reference TRBV18 and TRBJ1-4, is as follows: NAGVMQNPRHLVRRRGQEARLRCSPMKGHSHVYWYRQLPEEGLKFMVYLQKENIIDESGMPKERFSAEFPKEGPSILRIQQVVRGDSAAYFCASSPQGRGSTNEKLFFGSGTQLSVL.

This clonotype was counted only a few times. This chain connects TRBV7-3 to TRBJ2-2; no reliable D call. V dropped 2 bases and J dropped 6 bases, with 4 bases sitting between them. Germline V gives CDR1 SGHTA, CDR2 FQGTGA. This CDR3 region has 12 residues. The CDR3 nucleotides read TGTGCCAGCAGCTTAGGCCCCGGGGAGCTGTTTTTT. It encodes CASSLGPGELFF.

The chain uses TRBV18 and TRBJ2-7, with D unclear. The CDR3 covers 12 residues. Looked up from germline, CDR1 is KGHSH and CDR2 is LQKENI. The V gene lost 2 bases and the J gene lost 9 bases, with 11 bases spanning the gap. This CDR3 is CASSPSPSGQYF. DNA for the CDR3: TGTGCCAGCTCACCAAGCCCCTCGGGGCAGTACTTC.

The chain combines TRBV7-2 with TRBJ2-1; 10 bases line up with TRBD2. Germline CDR1 and CDR2: SGHTA and FQGNSA. The junction had 9 bases not matched to a gene; V was cut back by 6 bases and J by 4 bases. The CDR3 is 16 residues long. The CDR3 loop is CASSSQGTSVYNEQFF. The DNA of the CDR3 is TGTGCCAGCAGTTCCCAGGGGACTAGCGTGTACAATGAGCAGTTCTTC.

In this sample, this clonotype turned up a few times. This chain joins TRBV19 and TRBJ2-1; weak D call: TRBD2 (7 bases). Per germline, CDR1 LNHDA and CDR2 SQIVND (reference sequence). CDR3 length: 14 amino acids. Trimming took off 7 bases at V and 3 bases at J, with 13 bases between the two ends. The CDR3 loop reads CASNPGGLYNEQFF. Written as DNA, the CDR3 is TGTGCCAGTAACCCCGGGGGGCTCTACAATGAGCAGTTCTTC.

This clonotype was seen a few times. The gene calls are TRBV5-1 and TRBJ2-2, with D perhaps given as TRBD1 or TRBD2 (6 bases each). The CDR3 has 20 residues. Germline CDR1 reads SGHRS; CDR2 reads YFSETQ. V lost 5 bases and J 3 bases, leaving 29 bases between the germline ends. The CDR3 here is CASSLNRPGANLRDTGELFF. CDR3 DNA: TGCGCCAGCAGTCTAAACCGGCCGGGGGCCAACCTAAGGGACACCGGGGAGCTGTTTTTT.

V is TRBV7-2 and J is TRBJ2-7; 11 bases map to TRBD2. Germline V gene data show CDR1 as SGHTA and CDR2 as FQGNSA. Trimming took 8 bases from V and 0 from J; bases not matched to a gene: 3. CDR3 length: 14 residues. CDR3 in amino acids: CASGTSGSSYEQYF. The CDR3 nucleotides are TGTGCCAGCGGTACTAGCGGGAGCTCCTACGAGCAGTACTTC.

This clonotype was observed at least ten times. The chain is built from TRBV25-1 and TRBJ2-1; 12 bases match TRBD2. The CDR3 consists of 15 residues. V shed 3 bases, J shed 10 bases, and the junction held 7 bases outside the gene matches. Per germline, CDR1 MGHDK and CDR2 SYGVNS. The CDR3 DNA follows: TGTGCCAGCAGTGACCCGACTAGCGGGAGAGGGGAGCAGTTCTTC. Translating gives CASSDPTSGRGEQFF.

In its sample, this clonotype was seen a few times. This chain connects TRBV6-4 to TRBJ2-1, with D perhaps matching TRBD2 (6 bases). Germline V gene sequence: CDR1 MRHNA, CDR2 SNTAGT. The CDR3 contains 15 residues. V lost 3 bases and J lost 0, with 9 bases in between. The CDR3 loop is CASSEDGSSYNEQFF. CDR3 DNA: TGTGCCAGCAGTGAAGACGGGAGCTCCTACAATGAGCAGTTCTTC.

The genes are TRBV18 and TRBJ2-7; 11 bases fit TRBD1. The CDR3 runs to 13 residues. Germline CDR1 and CDR2: KGHSH and LQKENI. V was pared by 4 bases and J by 6 bases, with 2 bases of the junction left unmatched. The CDR3: CASSRGTGGEQYF. CDR3 nucleotides: TGTGCCAGCTCACGGGGGACAGGGGGCGAGCAGTACTTC.

In its sample, this clonotype was seen a few times. The V and J genes are TRBV7-9 and TRBJ1-2, with D hard to call. Germline loops: CDR1 SEHNR, CDR2 FQNEAQ (reference sequence). This CDR3 has 13 amino acids. The ends were cut back, 2 bases at V and 8 bases at J, with 12 bases in the middle. The DNA of the CDR3 is TGTGCCAGCAGCTTAATCGAGGGCGGCGGCTACACCTTC. Residues: CASSLIEGGGYTF. Combining the CDR3 with reference TRBV7-9 and TRBJ1-2 gives the whole variable domain DTGVSQNPRHKITKRGQNVTFRCDPISEHNRLYWYRQTLGQGPEFLTYFQNEAQLEKSRLLSDRFSAERPKGSFSTLEIQRTEQGDSAMYLCASSLIEGGGYTFGSGTRLTVV.

This clonotype was counted only a few times. This sequence joins TRBV19 and TRBJ2-7; D tentatively reads TRBD1 or TRBD2 (6 bases each). The V gene lost 3 bases and the J gene lost 7 bases, with 19 bases spanning the gap. This CDR3 comprises 15 residues. The germline V gene has CDR1 LNHDA and CDR2 SQIVND (reference sequence). CDR3 sequence reads: CASSITGGTKGEQYF. The CDR3, as DNA: TGTGCCAGTAGTATTACTGGAGGGACAAAGGGGGAGCAGTACTTC. Together with reference TRBV19 and TRBJ2-7, the CDR3 gives the full variable domain: DGGITQSPKYLFRKEGQNVTLSCEQNLNHDAMYWYRQDPGQGLRLIYYSQIVNDFQKGDIAEGYSVSREKKESFPLTVTSAQKNPTAFYLCASSITGGTKGEQYFGPGTRLTVT.

This clonotype occurred many times. This chain uses TRBV29-1 with TRBJ1-1; the D is unclear. The CDR3 extends over 12 amino acids. Looked up from germline, CDR1 is SQVTM and CDR2 is ANQGSEA. V was pared by 4 bases and J by 4 bases, with 10 bases between. The CDR3 DNA follows: TGCAGCGTTGGAACGGGAGGCACTGAAGCTTTCTTT. Amino acids: CSVGTGGTEAFF.

V usage is TRBV5-6 and J usage is TRBJ2-1; 14 bases line up with TRBD2. V lost 4 bases, J lost 9 bases, and 3 bases stayed unmatched. Per the germline V gene, CDR1 is SGHDT and CDR2 is YYEEEE. This CDR3 comprises 14 residues. DNA for the CDR3: TGTGCCAGCAGCCAAGGACTAGCGGGAGGTGAGCAGTTCTTC. Translated, it gives CASSQGLAGGEQFF. Drawing the rest from reference TRBV5-6 and TRBJ2-1, the complete variable domain is DAGVTQSPTHLIKTRGQQVTLRCSPKSGHDTVSWYQQALGQGPQFIFQYYEEEERQRGNFPDRFSGHQFPNYSSELNVNALLLGDSALYLCASSQGLAGGEQFFGPGTRLTVL.

The V call is TRBV15, the J call TRBJ2-3, with a weak D call TRBD1 (6 bases). The CDR3 is 15 residues long. Germline CDR1 reads LNHNV; CDR2 reads YYDKDF (reference sequence). Trimming cost V 4 bases and J 2 bases, with 13 bases left between them. CDR3 protein: CATSTPGHITDTQYF. Written as DNA, the CDR3 is TGTGCCACCAGCACCCCGGGACATATCACAGATACGCAGTATTTT.

The chain has TRBV25-1 and TRBJ2-1; 13 bases map to TRBD2. The germline gives CDR1 MGHDK, CDR2 SYGVNS. The CDR3 is 15 residues long. V shed 3 bases, J shed 9 bases, and the junction held 5 bases outside the gene matches. The CDR3 coding sequence is TGTGCCAGCAGTGAGGGGACTAGCGGGAAGGCTGAGCAGTTCTTC. Translated, it gives CASSEGTSGKAEQFF. Together with reference TRBV25-1 and TRBJ2-1, the CDR3 gives the full variable domain: EADIYQTPRYLVIGTGKKITLECSQTMGHDKMYWYQQDPGMELHLIHYSYGVNSTEKGDLSSESTVSRIRTEHFPLTLESARPSHTSQYLCASSEGTSGKAEQFFGPGTRLTVL.

Regarding this clonotype: A much larger clone sits a single nucleotide away, making a read error possible. J is TRBJ2-2 and V is TRBV7-9, with D possibly TRBD2 on 5 matching bases. Germline V CDR1 and CDR2: SEHNR, FQNEAQ (reference sequence). The CDR3 loop spans 12 amino acids. Trimming pared 6 bases from V and 4 bases from J, leaving 6 bases between. Written as DNA, the CDR3 is TGTGCCAGCAGACGGGGCACCGGGGAGCTGTTTTTT. Its translation: CASRRGTGELFF.

This chain joins TRBV7-9 and TRBJ1-6, with a weak D call TRBD1 (6 bases). V was shortened by 5 bases and J by 10 bases, with 15 bases between the two germline ends. Per germline, CDR1 SEHNR and CDR2 FQNEAQ (reference sequence). The CDR3 sequence is 14 residues long. The CDR3 DNA reads as TGTGCCAGCAGCCCCGGGACACCTTGGTCACCCCTCCACTTT. It specifies CASSPGTPWSPLHF.

CDR3 nucleotide sequence: TGTGCCAGCAGCCCTGGGGCACTATCTAACTATGGCTACACCTTC. Amino acids: CASSPGALSNYGYTF. The chain recombines TRBV7-9 with TRBJ1-2, with D tentatively TRBD1 (5 bases). The V gene lost 5 bases and the J gene lost 0 bases, with 13 bases spanning the gap. Per the germline V gene, CDR1 is SEHNR and CDR2 is FQNEAQ (reference sequence). The CDR3 extends over 15 amino acids.

This clonotype has only a few counts. This chain connects TRBV18 to TRBJ2-7; D not certain. The CDR3 totals 11 residues. V dropped 6 bases and J dropped 2 bases, with 5 bases sitting between them. Germline V CDR1 and CDR2: KGHSH, LQKENI. The CDR3 DNA follows: TGTGCCAGCTCTCCAGCCTACGAGCAGTACTTC. Translating it yields CASSPAYEQYF.